The 21 T cell receptor beta chains in this list originate from one sample, sequenced in a study of beta chain features in type 1 diabetes. Expressed TCRB transcripts got sequenced, as all isolated RNA was reverse transcribed. TCRdb keeps only in-frame clones here, not all; method: immunoSEQ multiplex PCR. The table records 310,000 or so clones, approximately 9.9% of them present only once. The sequencing sample was made of naive CD4+ T cells from blood. All receptors come from a woman aged 25 to 39 in good health.

The V and J genes are TRBV19 and TRBJ2-5, with D possibly TRBD2 on 6 matching bases. The CDR3 spans 12 residues. The V gene's germline CDR1 is LNHDA and CDR2 SQIVND (reference sequence). Deletions cut 9 bases from V and 1 base from J, with 9 bases between. The CDR3 DNA reads TGTGCCAGCGGGACTTTCCAAGAGACCCAGTACTTC. Amino acids: CASGTFQETQYF.

The V gene is TRBV6-5, the J gene TRBJ2-2, with 7 bases lining up with TRBD2. V lost 2 bases to trimming and J lost 3 bases; unmatched junction nucleotides: 3. Germline assignment: CDR1 MNHEY and CDR2 SVGAGI. CDR3 size: 15 residues. CDR3 in amino acids: CASSYDGGYTGELFF. In nucleotides, the CDR3 is TGTGCCAGCAGTTACGACGGGGGGTACACCGGGGAGCTGTTTTTT.

The chain uses TRBV5-8 and TRBJ1-5; D remains unclear. Germline V gene sequence: CDR1 SGHTS, CDR2 YDEGEE. Deletions cut 2 bases from V and 0 bases from J, with 6 bases between. There are 14 residues in the CDR3. This CDR3 is CASSFTSSNQPQHF. The CDR3 DNA reads TGTGCCAGCAGCTTCACATCTAGCAATCAGCCCCAGCATTTT.

This chain connects TRBV7-9 to TRBJ1-2; tentative D call: TRBD1 (6 bases). With 6 bases removed from V and 5 bases from J, the gap between germline ends came to 13 bases. CDR1 is SEHNR and CDR2 is FQNEAQ in the germline V gene (reference sequence). This CDR3 contains 13 residues. CDR3 residues: CASSRDNQYGYTF. The CDR3 DNA reads as TGTGCCAGCAGTCGGGACAACCAGTATGGCTACACCTTC.

V usage is TRBV7-2 and J usage is TRBJ2-1, with 8 positions matching TRBD2. The CDR3 extends over 14 amino acids. Looked up from germline, CDR1 is SGHTA and CDR2 is FQGNSA. Trimming removed 5 bases from V and 9 bases from J; junction bases left unmatched: 9. The CDR3 sequence: CASSTGVREGEQFF. In DNA, the CDR3 is TGTGCCAGCAGCACCGGGGTCCGGGAGGGTGAGCAGTTCTTC. The full variable domain, rest sourced from reference TRBV7-2 and TRBJ2-1, is GAGVSQSPSNKVTEKGKDVELRCDPISGHTALYWYRQSLGQGLEFLIYFQGNSAPDKSGLPSDRFSAERTGGSVSTLTIQRTQQEDSAVYLCASSTGVREGEQFFGPGTRLTVL.

The sample holds a few counts of this clone. The rearrangement uses TRBV14 and TRBJ2-7; a possible D gene is TRBD1 (6 bases). Germline lookup yields CDR1 SGHDN and CDR2 FVKESK. This CDR3 region has 14 residues. V was pared by 6 bases and J by 4 bases, with 16 bases between. The CDR3 here is CASRQTGRPYEQYF. DNA for the CDR3: TGTGCCAGCAGGCAAACAGGGAGACCATACGAGCAGTACTTC.

This clone was picked up a small number of times. This chain uses TRBV5-1 with TRBJ1-2; 8 bases match TRBD1. Losses at the gene ends were 1 base for V and 3 bases for J; bases not matched to a gene: 2. This CDR3 region has 14 residues. CDR1 is SGHRS, CDR2 YFSETQ, per germline. CDR3 sequence reads: CASSLQGADYGYTF. The CDR3 DNA reads TGCGCCAGCAGCTTGCAGGGGGCAGACTATGGCTACACCTTC.

V gene TRBV28 combines with J gene TRBJ2-7; D ambiguous. The CDR3 loop spans 14 amino acids. Looked up from germline, CDR1 is MDHEN and CDR2 is SYDVKM. With 2 bases removed from V and 0 bases from J, the gap between germline ends came to 8 bases. The CDR3 is CASSLPDFSYEQYF. DNA for the CDR3: TGTGCCAGCAGTTTACCAGATTTCTCCTACGAGCAGTACTTC.

This clone was found a few times. The CDR3 is CASILGGASYGYTF. The CDR3, as DNA: TGTGCCAGCATCCTCGGGGGGGCGAGCTATGGCTACACCTTC. The rearrangement links TRBV28 to TRBJ1-2; tentative D call: TRBD1 (6 bases). The CDR3 runs 14 residues. The germline gives CDR1 MDHEN, CDR2 SYDVKM. With 7 bases removed from V and 4 bases from J, the gap between germline ends came to 16 bases.

This clone showed up just a few times. This chain links TRBV2 with TRBJ2-7, with 11 positions matching TRBD1. Per germline, CDR1 SNHLY and CDR2 FYNNEI. The CDR3 runs 14 residues. V shed 6 bases, J shed 4 bases, and the junction held 5 bases outside the gene matches. CDR3 sequence (DNA): TGTGCCAGCAGACCGGGACAGGGGGGTTACGAGCAGTACTTC. Translating gives CASRPGQGGYEQYF.

This clone was seen just once. The chain combines TRBV4-3 with TRBJ1-2; 7 positions match TRBD1. This CDR3 spans 16 amino acids. V shed 5 bases, J shed 3 bases, and the junction held 12 bases outside the gene matches. From germline, CDR1 is LGHNA and CDR2 YSLEER. CDR3 DNA sequence: TGCGCCAGCAGCAACCGCGGGCTAGGGACAGACTATGGCTACACCTTC. Amino acid sequence: CASSNRGLGTDYGYTF.

This chain links TRBV7-2 with TRBJ1-5, with D possibly TRBD1 on 5 matching bases. The ends were cut back, 1 base at V and 2 bases at J, with 9 bases in the middle. The CDR3 sequence is 15 residues long. From germline, CDR1 is SGHTA and CDR2 FQGNSA. DNA for the CDR3: TGTGCCAGCAGCTTAGACAGGACACGCAATCAGCCCCAGCATTTT. Its protein is CASSLDRTRNQPQHF. The entire variable domain, with the rest obtained from reference TRBV7-2 and TRBJ1-5, is as follows: GAGVSQSPSNKVTEKGKDVELRCDPISGHTALYWYRQSLGQGLEFLIYFQGNSAPDKSGLPSDRFSAERTGGSVSTLTIQRTQQEDSAVYLCASSLDRTRNQPQHFGDGTRLSIL.

J is TRBJ2-7 and V is TRBV11-2; D might be TRBD2 (5 bases). This CDR3 has 13 amino acids. Germline V gives CDR1 SGHAT, CDR2 FQNNGV. V dropped 5 bases and J dropped 3 bases, with 11 bases sitting between them. Here the CDR3 reads CASSPGGSYEQYF. For the CDR3, the DNA is TGTGCCAGCAGCCCCGGAGGCAGCTACGAGCAGTACTTC.

In regard to this clone: This same CDR3 is encoded by further DNA sequences in the sample. The chain employs TRBV29-1 and TRBJ1-4; 9 bases are a match to TRBD1. There are 13 residues in the CDR3. In germline, CDR1 is SQVTM, CDR2 ANQGSEA. Unmatched junction bases numbered 4, after V lost 6 bases and J lost 5 bases. The CDR3 DNA reads TGCAGCGTAGCCGGGACAGGGAATGAAAAACTGTTTTTT. As protein: CSVAGTGNEKLFF.

V gene TRBV7-9 combines with J gene TRBJ2-5, with unresolved D. Germline V gene lookup returns CDR1 SEHNR and CDR2 FQNEAQ (reference sequence). CDR3 length: 13 residues. Trimming left V 0 bases short and J 4 bases short, with 6 bases between. CDR3 region: CASSLAAPETQYF. CDR3 nucleotides: TGTGCCAGCAGCTTAGCGGCCCCAGAGACCCAGTACTTC.

This clone has more than one count but fewer than ten. The rearrangement links TRBV6-6 to TRBJ2-5, with a possible D match to TRBD1 (6 bases). V lost 4 bases, J lost 1 base, and 10 bases lay in between. Germline-derived CDR1 and CDR2 are MNHNY and SVGAGI (reference sequence). CDR3 length: 14 amino acids. CDR3 DNA: TGTGCCAGCAGTTTGGGGGACACCCAAGAGACCCAGTACTTC. Translating it yields CASSLGDTQETQYF.

V is TRBV29-1 and J is TRBJ2-6; 10 bases agree with TRBD1. CDR3 length: 16 amino acids. Looked up from germline, CDR1 is SQVTM and CDR2 is ANQGSEA. V gave up 7 bases and J gave up 2 bases; unmatched junction bases: 8. CDR3 coding DNA: TGCAGCGGTAGTACCGGGACAGGGGCTGGGGCCAACGTCCTGACTTTC. This gives the protein CSGSTGTGAGANVLTF.

This clone has just a few counts. The rearrangement links TRBV7-6 to TRBJ1-5, with TRBD1 matching 10 bases. Germline V gene data show CDR1 as SGHVS and CDR2 as FNYEAQ. This CDR3 region has 17 residues. V was pared by 5 bases and J by 5 bases, with 12 bases of the junction left unmatched. The CDR3 nucleotides are TGTGCCAGCAGCACCAAATCCCGGGACAGGGGCCATCAGCCCCAGCATTTT. Amino acid sequence: CASSTKSRDRGHQPQHF.

The V and J genes are TRBV28 and TRBJ1-5; 8 nucleotides align to TRBD1. Germline V gene sequence: CDR1 MDHEN, CDR2 SYDVKM. There are 15 residues in the CDR3. The junction had 11 bases not matched to a gene; V was cut back by 6 bases and J by 7 bases. Here the CDR3 reads CASRVPGQGRQPQHF. CDR3 DNA sequence: TGTGCCAGCAGAGTTCCCGGACAGGGAAGGCAGCCCCAGCATTTT.

The chain employs TRBV6-1 and TRBJ2-5; D is undetermined. Trimming stripped 5 bases from V and 7 bases from J, with 14 bases between. The CDR3 length is 13 residues. Germline CDR1 is MNHNS and CDR2 is SASEGT. The CDR3 DNA reads TGTGCCAGCAGTCCTCACCGGGTTTGGACCCAGTACTTC. Translation gives CASSPHRVWTQYF.

The chain is built from TRBV7-2 and TRBJ2-1; TRBD2 matches at 8 bases. J was trimmed by 1 base and V by 3 bases; bases with no gene match: 5. The CDR3 is 16 amino acids. Germline-derived CDR1 and CDR2 are SGHTA and FQGNSA. The chain's CDR3 is CASSFQAGESYNEQFF. CDR3 bases: TGTGCCAGCAGCTTTCAAGCGGGAGAGTCCTACAATGAGCAGTTCTTC.